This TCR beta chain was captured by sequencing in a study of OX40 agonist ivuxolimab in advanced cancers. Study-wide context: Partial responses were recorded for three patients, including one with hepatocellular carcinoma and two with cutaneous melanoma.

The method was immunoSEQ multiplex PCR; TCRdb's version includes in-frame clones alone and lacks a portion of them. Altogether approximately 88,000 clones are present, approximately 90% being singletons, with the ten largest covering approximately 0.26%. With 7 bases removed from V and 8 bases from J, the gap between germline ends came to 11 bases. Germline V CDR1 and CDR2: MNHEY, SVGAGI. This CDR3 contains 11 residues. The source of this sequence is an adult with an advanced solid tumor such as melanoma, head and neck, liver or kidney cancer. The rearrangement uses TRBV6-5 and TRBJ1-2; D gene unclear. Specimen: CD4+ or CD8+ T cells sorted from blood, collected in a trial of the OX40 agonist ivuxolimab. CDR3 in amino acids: CASNNGLGYTF. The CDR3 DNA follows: TGTGCCAGCAATAATGGGTTGGGCTACACCTTC.